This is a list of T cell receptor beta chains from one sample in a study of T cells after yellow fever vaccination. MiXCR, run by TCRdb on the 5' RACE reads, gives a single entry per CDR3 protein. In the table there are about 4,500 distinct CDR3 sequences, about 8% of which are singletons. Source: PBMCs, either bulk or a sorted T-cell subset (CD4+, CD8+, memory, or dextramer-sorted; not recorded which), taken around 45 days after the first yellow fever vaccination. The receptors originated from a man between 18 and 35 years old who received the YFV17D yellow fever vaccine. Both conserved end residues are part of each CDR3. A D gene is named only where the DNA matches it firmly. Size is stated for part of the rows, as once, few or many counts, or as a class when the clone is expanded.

CASSLTLGGGQVNEQFF TGTGCCAGCAGCTTAACCCTCGGGGGCGGTCAAGTTAATGAGCAGTTCTTC TRBJ2-1 . few TRBV7-2
CASSPGANEQYF TGTGCCAGCAGTCCCGGCGCCAACGAGCAGTACTTC TRBJ2-7 . many TRBV6-5
CASSPHQYRSYNEQFF TGTGCCAGCTCACCACACCAATATCGCTCCTACAATGAGCAGTTCTTC TRBJ2-1 . many TRBV18
CATCQVVIAVSQETQYF TGTGCCACCTGCCAAGTAGTGATAGCGGTGTCACAAGAGACCCAGTACTTC TRBJ2-5 . . TRBV3-1
CAMSPGVRHNEQFF TGTGCCATGAGCCCCGGGGTACGGCACAATGAGCAGTTCTTC TRBJ2-1 . . TRBV7-9
CASSLGQPTTNEKLFF TGTGCCAGCAGCCTGGGACAGCCGACAACTAATGAAAAACTGTTTTTT TRBJ1-4 TRBD1 many TRBV7-9
CASRLGQTGHEKLFF TGTGCAAGTCGCTTAGGCCAGACAGGGCATGAAAAACTGTTTTTT TRBJ1-4 . few TRBV12-2
CASSPSGQFYNSPLHF TGTGCCAGCAGCCCGTCGGGACAGTTCTATAATTCACCCCTCCACTTT TRBJ1-6 TRBD1 many TRBV7-6
CRAGGGNQPQHF TGCAGGGCGGGAGGGGGGAATCAGCCCCAGCATTTT TRBJ1-5 . medium-sized TRBV20-1
CASSTDGISGNTIYF TGCGCCAGCAGTACGGACGGGATCTCTGGAAACACCATATATTTT TRBJ1-3 . many TRBV5-1
CASSSSSGGIHEQFF TGTGCCAGCAGCTCAAGTAGCGGGGGGATACATGAGCAGTTCTTC TRBJ2-1 TRBD2 many TRBV7-2
CASSPVRDRATEAFF TGTGCCAGCAGCCCCGTACGGGACAGGGCAACTGAAGCTTTCTTT TRBJ1-1 TRBD1 . TRBV7-9
CAISESGRAISYEQYF TGTGCCATCAGTGAGTCGGGCAGGGCAATCTCCTACGAGCAGTACTTC TRBJ2-7 . many TRBV10-3
CASSYPASGFDGYTF TGTGCCAGCAGTTACCCGGCGTCGGGGTTTGATGGCTACACCTTC TRBJ1-2 . many TRBV6-5
CASSQPSWSLLEYF TGTGCCAGCAGCCAACCGTCCTGGTCCCTACTTGAGTACTTC TRBJ2-4 . many TRBV12-3/TRBV12-4
CASSPEGRHNEQFF TGTGCCAGCAGCCCCGAGGGACGGCACAATGAGCAGTTCTTC TRBJ2-1 . hyperexpanded TRBV5-6
CAWSDPGALDYGYTF TGTGCCTGGAGTGACCCGGGAGCGTTAGACTATGGCTACACCTTC TRBJ1-2 . many TRBV30
CASSSFQETQYF TGTGCCAGCAGCTCGTTCCAAGAGACCCAGTACTTC TRBJ2-5 . many TRBV5-6
CASSSTGYSNQPQHF TGTGCCAGCAGCTCGACAGGGTATAGCAATCAGCCCCAGCATTTT TRBJ1-5 TRBD1 medium-sized TRBV12-3/TRBV12-4
CASSSRPGVATDTQYF TGTGCCAGCAGCTCCCGGCCCGGGGTTGCCACAGATACGCAGTATTTT TRBJ2-3 . many TRBV7-9